Below are 20 T cell receptor beta chains sequenced from a single sample in a study of CD8 T cells in ankylosing spondylitis. TCRdb fed the 5' RACE reads into MiXCR, producing one record per CDR3 protein. The sample lists 200,000 or so distinct CDR3 sequences; around 13% were seen once. Material: blood, either unsorted or a sorted T cell fraction (not recorded which). Receptors originate from a female donor with ankylosing spondylitis or in good health (not recorded which).

This clonotype appeared once. One base away lies a much larger clone, so this may be a sequencing read error. This chain uses TRBV7-9 with TRBJ2-2; TRBD2 is a possible D gene (6 bases). The CDR3 is 14 residues long. Germline V lookup: CDR1 SEHNR, CDR2 FQNEAQ (reference sequence). CDR3 region: CASGLGGDTGELFF. The CDR3 DNA reads as TGTGCCAGCGGCTTAGGAGGGGACACCGGGGAGCTGTTTTTT.

This clonotype has ten or more counts. This chain connects TRBV5-1 to TRBJ1-1; TRBD1 is a possible D gene (6 bases). There are 15 residues in the CDR3. Germline values: CDR1 SGHRS, CDR2 YFSETQ. Trimming took 1 base from V and 2 from J, leaving 12 bases between them. The CDR3 DNA reads as TGCGCCAGCAGCTTGTTAGGACAGCCAAACACTGAAGCTTTCTTT. Translating gives CASSLLGQPNTEAFF.

This clonotype came up a few times. This rearrangement joins TRBV29-1 to TRBJ2-7; a possible D gene is TRBD1 (5 bases). Trimming stripped 3 bases from V and 3 bases from J, with 18 bases between. The CDR3 spans 15 residues. Germline CDR1 SQVTM, CDR2 ANQGSEA. As DNA, the CDR3 is TGCAGCGTTGAGGGGCGGCAGGGCAATTTCTACGAGCAGTACTTC. Translating gives CSVEGRQGNFYEQYF.

This clonotype came up a few times. The chain combines TRBV5-1 with TRBJ2-3, with a possible D match to TRBD2 (5 bases). The CDR3 runs 13 residues. From germline, CDR1 is SGHRS and CDR2 YFSETQ. V was cut by 4 bases and J by 5 bases, with 11 bases left in between. CDR3 in DNA: TGCGCCAGCAGCCTCCAAGCGGTAGATACGCAGTATTTT. Translated: CASSLQAVDTQYF.

This clonotype was picked up a small number of times. The chain joins TRBV7-9 to TRBJ2-7, with TRBD2 as a possible D gene (5 bases). V lost 5 bases and J 2 bases, leaving 16 bases between the germline ends. This CDR3 has 15 amino acids. Germline V gene sequence: CDR1 SEHNR, CDR2 FQNEAQ (reference sequence). In nucleotides, the CDR3 is TGTGCCAGCAGCCCAGGATTCGGAGGTACCTACGAGCAGTACTTC. The encoded protein is CASSPGFGGTYEQYF.

This clonotype appeared many times. J is TRBJ2-3 and V is TRBV5-1; D assignment may be TRBD1 or TRBD2 (6 bases each). Trimming removed 4 bases from V and 5 bases from J, with 14 bases in between. The length of the CDR3 is 14 residues. Germline V CDR1 and CDR2: SGHRS, YFSETQ. CDR3 region: CASSTGTLGDTQYF. The CDR3 bases are TGCGCCAGCAGCACAGGGACTCTAGGAGATACGCAGTATTTT.

The table lists this clonotype with many counts. This chain joins TRBV6-4 and TRBJ2-3, with 9 bases fitting TRBD2. J was trimmed by 2 bases and V by 5 bases; bases with no gene match: 5. The germline V gene encodes CDR1 MRHNA and CDR2 SNTAGT. The CDR3 contains 15 residues. In nucleotides, the CDR3 is TGTGCCAGCAGTCTAAGCGGGAGGACCACAGATACGCAGTATTTT. Translating gives CASSLSGRTTDTQYF.

This clonotype was recorded at least ten times. The chain combines TRBV12-3 or TRBV12-4 with TRBJ2-7, with a weak D call TRBD1 (5 bases). This CDR3 spans 12 amino acids. The germline V and J ends were trimmed by 6 bases and 3 bases, with 9 bases remaining between them. CDR3 region: CASSSQGYEQYF. The CDR3 nucleotides read TGTGCCAGCAGCTCGCAGGGCTACGAGCAGTACTTC.

This clonotype was detected only a few times. The chain employs TRBV4-2 and TRBJ2-1; possible D gene TRBD2, 6 bases. This CDR3 is built from 18 residues. V lost 0 bases, J lost 7 bases, and 22 bases lay in between. Germline loops: CDR1 LGHNA, CDR2 YNFKEQ. The CDR3 spells CASSQEGPSSGYRNEQFF. The CDR3 region has the DNA TGTGCCAGCAGCCAAGAGGGCCCTAGTAGCGGATACAGGAATGAGCAGTTCTTC.

A word on this clonotype: This sequence may be a read error, since a much larger clone differs from it by one base. The chain couples TRBV7-9 to TRBJ2-2, with D uncertain. CDR3 length equals 14 residues. Trimming cost V 2 bases and J 5 bases, with 9 bases left between them. CDR1 SEHNR and CDR2 FQNEAQ come from the germline V gene (reference sequence). This chain's CDR3 is CASSLITVTGELFF. For the CDR3, the DNA is TGTGCCAGCAGCTTAATCACTGTTACCGGGGAGCTGTTTTTT. Variable domain in full (rest from reference TRBV7-9 and TRBJ2-2): DTGVSQNPRHKITKRGQNVTFRCDPISEHNRLYWYRQTLGQGPEFLTYFQNEAQLEKSRLLSDRFSAERPKGSFSTLEIQRTEQGDSAMYLCASSLITVTGELFFGEGSRLTVL.

This clonotype was recorded a few times. This chain uses TRBV7-8 with TRBJ1-1; the D gene is possibly TRBD1 (5 bases). The CDR3 spans 14 residues. V shed 5 bases and J shed 6 bases, with 16 bases lying between them. Germline V CDR1 and CDR2: SGHVS, FQNEAQ. This CDR3 reads CASSRGEGVSEAFF. The CDR3 bases are TGTGCCAGCAGCCGGGGGGAAGGGGTCTCTGAAGCTTTCTTT.

This clonotype has at least ten counts. V and J are TRBV7-2 and TRBJ2-7; tentative D call: TRBD1 (6 bases). CDR3 size: 16 residues. V dropped 5 bases and J dropped 0 bases, with 17 bases sitting between them. Germline CDR1 reads SGHTA; CDR2 reads FQGNSA. The CDR3 nucleotides read TGTGCCAGCAGCGACACAGGGTTCCCTAGCTCCTACGAGCAGTACTTC. This codes for CASSDTGFPSSYEQYF.

The gene calls are TRBV24-1 and TRBJ2-5; possible D gene TRBD2, 6 bases. This CDR3 has 14 amino acids. Looked up from germline, CDR1 is KGHDR and CDR2 is SFDVKD. Trimming cost V 4 bases and J 4 bases, with 12 bases left between them. CDR3 region: CATSEAAGIETQYF. The DNA of the CDR3 is TGTGCCACCAGTGAGGCGGCGGGGATAGAGACCCAGTACTTC.

There are many counts of this clonotype. The chain recombines TRBV29-1 with TRBJ2-7; 10 bases fit TRBD1. V lost 6 bases and J lost 2; bases outside the gene matches: 1. The CDR3 length is 12 residues. Germline V gene lookup returns CDR1 SQVTM and CDR2 ANQGSEA. The CDR3 region has the DNA TGCAGCGTCGGGACAGGGGCCTACGAGCAGTACTTC. Residues: CSVGTGAYEQYF.

This chain connects TRBV7-2 to TRBJ1-3, with 8 bases lining up with TRBD1. CDR3 length: 16 amino acids. The V segment lost 4 bases and the J segment 1 base; nucleotides outside the gene matches: 6. The germline CDR1 and CDR2 sequences are SGHTA and FQGNSA. CDR3 nucleotides: TGTGCCAGCAGCTCCCGACAGGGGAAGTCTGGAAACACCATATATTTT. It codes for CASSSRQGKSGNTIYF. Supplemented by reference TRBV7-2 and TRBJ1-3, the full variable domain reads GAGVSQSPSNKVTEKGKDVELRCDPISGHTALYWYRQSLGQGLEFLIYFQGNSAPDKSGLPSDRFSAERTGGSVSTLTIQRTQQEDSAVYLCASSSRQGKSGNTIYFGEGSWLTVV.

Regarding this clonotype: Germline and junction disagree at one end, which may indicate a read error. This rearrangement joins TRBV9 to TRBJ1-2; 7 nucleotides align to TRBD1. This CDR3 contains 15 residues. From germline, CDR1 is SGDLS and CDR2 YYNGEE. For the CDR3, the DNA is TGTGCCGGCAGCGTTAGGGCCGGGACAGCCTATGGCTACACCTTC. It specifies CAGSVRAGTAYGYTF.

This clonotype appeared many times. The CDR3 DNA reads TGTGCCAGCAGTGAGACAGGGGAGCCCTCTGGGGCCAACGTCCTGACTTTC. Translating gives CASSETGEPSGANVLTF. The chain is built from TRBV6-4 and TRBJ2-6; TRBD1 aligns across 8 bases. This CDR3 spans 17 amino acids. Germline V gives CDR1 MRHNA, CDR2 SNTAGT. V lost 3 bases to trimming and J lost 0 bases; unmatched junction nucleotides: 4.

This clonotype was recorded at least ten times. The chain has TRBV5-4 and TRBJ2-1; 8 bases are shared with TRBD2. This CDR3 has 15 amino acids. The V segment lost 4 bases and the J segment 8 bases; nucleotides outside the gene matches: 11. The germline CDR1 and CDR2 sequences are SGHNT and YYREEE (reference sequence). The CDR3 loop reads CASSQSGTRGDEQFF. The CDR3 DNA follows: TGTGCCAGCAGCCAATCCGGGACTAGAGGCGATGAGCAGTTCTTC.

This clonotype was observed a few times. The chain recombines TRBV7-9 with TRBJ2-1, with TRBD2 matching over 8 bases. Germline CDR1 SEHNR, CDR2 FQNEAQ (reference sequence). Trimming removed 5 bases from V and 1 base from J; junction bases left unmatched: 7. This CDR3 comprises 16 residues. DNA of the CDR3: TGTGCCAGCAGCGGGTACGCGGGAGGTTCCTACAATGAGCAGTTCTTC. This encodes CASSGYAGGSYNEQFF.

The chain has TRBV7-3 and TRBJ2-3; 9 bases are shared with TRBD2. Trimming removed 0 bases from V and 5 bases from J; junction bases left unmatched: 9. Germline V gene sequence: CDR1 SGHTA, CDR2 FQGTGA. The CDR3 length is 17 residues. CDR3 in amino acids: CASSLTKGGRALDTQYF. CDR3 sequence (DNA): TGTGCCAGCAGCTTAACGAAAGGCGGGAGGGCCTTAGATACGCAGTATTTT.